Sequencing of this TCR beta chain was carried out in a study of T cell repertoires in cytomegalovirus infection. This clonotype has more than one count but fewer than ten. No antigen is known for it. In TCRdb, the reads were re-called with MiXCR into one record per CDR3 protein. The table includes roughly 500,000 distinct CDR3 sequences, roughly a third detected once. This TCR was recovered from a human donor in good health (CMV status not recorded). Some clones in this sample may be carry-over from other donors' samples. Sequenced material: cultured PBMCs, taken from culture after CMV antigen stimulation.

The CDR3 here is CASSYGGGRRSSYNSPLHF. The CDR3 bases are TGTGCCAGCAGTTACGGGGGGGGCCGACGGAGCTCCTATAATTCACCCCTCCACTTT. V usage is TRBV6-5 and J usage is TRBJ1-6; D possibly corresponds to TRBD1 (6 bases). Germline loops: CDR1 MNHEY, CDR2 SVGAGI. The CDR3 loop spans 19 amino acids. Trimming shortened V by 2 bases and J by 0 bases, and 17 bases separated the two germline ends.